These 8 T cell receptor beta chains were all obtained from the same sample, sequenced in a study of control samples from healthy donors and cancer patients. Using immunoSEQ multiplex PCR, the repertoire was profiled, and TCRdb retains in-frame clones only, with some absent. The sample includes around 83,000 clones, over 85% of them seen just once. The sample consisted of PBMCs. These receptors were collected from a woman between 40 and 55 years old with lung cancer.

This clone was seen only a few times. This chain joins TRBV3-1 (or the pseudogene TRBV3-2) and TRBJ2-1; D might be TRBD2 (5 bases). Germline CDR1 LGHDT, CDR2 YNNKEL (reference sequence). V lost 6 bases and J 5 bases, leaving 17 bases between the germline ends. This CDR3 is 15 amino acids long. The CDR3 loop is CASRNTGNLDNEQFF. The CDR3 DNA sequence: TGTGCCAGCAGAAACACCGGGAACCTTGACAATGAGCAGTTCTTC.

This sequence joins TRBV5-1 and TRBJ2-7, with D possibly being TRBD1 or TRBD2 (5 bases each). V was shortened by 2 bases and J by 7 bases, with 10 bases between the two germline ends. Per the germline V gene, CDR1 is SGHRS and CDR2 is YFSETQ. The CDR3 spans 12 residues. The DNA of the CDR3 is TGCGCCAGCAGCTTAGAGAGGGGTGAGCAGTACTTC. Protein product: CASSLERGEQYF.

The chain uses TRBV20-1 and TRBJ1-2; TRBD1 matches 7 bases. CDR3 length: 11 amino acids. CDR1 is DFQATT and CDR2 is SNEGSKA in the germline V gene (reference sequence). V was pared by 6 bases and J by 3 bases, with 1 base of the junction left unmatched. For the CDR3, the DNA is TGCAGTGCCACAGGGGACTATGGCTACACCTTC. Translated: CSATGDYGYTF.

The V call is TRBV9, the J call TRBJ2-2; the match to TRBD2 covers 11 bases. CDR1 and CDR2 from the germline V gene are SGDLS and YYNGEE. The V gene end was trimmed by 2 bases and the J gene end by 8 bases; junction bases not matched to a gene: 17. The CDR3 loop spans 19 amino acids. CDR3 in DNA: TGTGCCAGCAGCGTCTACCCGAGACTAGCGGGGCACTCTTCGGGGGAGCTGTTTTTT. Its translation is CASSVYPRLAGHSSGELFF.

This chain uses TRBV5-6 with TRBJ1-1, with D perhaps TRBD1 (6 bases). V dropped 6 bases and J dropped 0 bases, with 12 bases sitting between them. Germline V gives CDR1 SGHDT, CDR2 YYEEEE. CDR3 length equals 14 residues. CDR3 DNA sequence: TGTGCCAGCATTATCCAGGGGATGAACACTGAAGCTTTCTTT. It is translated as CASIIQGMNTEAFF.

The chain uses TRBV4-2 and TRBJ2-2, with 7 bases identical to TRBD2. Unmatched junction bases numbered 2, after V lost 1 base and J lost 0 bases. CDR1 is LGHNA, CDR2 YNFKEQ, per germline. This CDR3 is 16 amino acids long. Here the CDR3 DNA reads TGTGCCAGCAGCCAAGGCCGGGGGGCGAACACCGGGGAGCTGTTTTTT. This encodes CASSQGRGANTGELFF.

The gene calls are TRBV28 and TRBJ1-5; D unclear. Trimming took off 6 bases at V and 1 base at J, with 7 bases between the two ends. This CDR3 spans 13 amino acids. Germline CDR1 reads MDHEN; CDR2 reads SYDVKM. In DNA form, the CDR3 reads TGTGCCAGCAGCCGGGGAAGCAATCAGCCCCAGCATTTT. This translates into CASSRGSNQPQHF. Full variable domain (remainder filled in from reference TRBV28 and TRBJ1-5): DVKVTQSSRYLVKRTGEKVFLECVQDMDHENMFWYRQDPGLGLRLIYFSYDVKMKEKGDIPEGYSVSREKKERFSLILESASTNQTSMYLCASSRGSNQPQHFGDGTRLSIL.

CDR3 region: CASSTALTSRKETQYF. The CDR3 region has the DNA TGTGCCAGTAGTACGGCTCTGACTAGCAGGAAAGAGACCCAGTACTTC. The chain recombines TRBV19 with TRBJ2-5, with TRBD2 matching 7 bases. Losses at the gene ends were 4 bases for V and 3 bases for J; bases not matched to a gene: 11. The CDR3 consists of 16 residues. Germline V gene lookup returns CDR1 LNHDA and CDR2 SQIVND (reference sequence).